This T cell receptor beta chain was sequenced in a study of beta chain features in type 1 diabetes. The authors reverse transcribed all of the isolated RNA, so sequencing captured expressed TCRB transcripts. Some 3.6 million reads per sample were averaged for naive, central memory and regulatory samples. The protocol was immunoSEQ multiplex PCR, while the TCRdb copy is restricted to in-frame clones and leaves out a portion. Here the sample spans about 270,000 clones, roughly an eighth being singletons. Of note for this clone: The antigen is unknown.

Findings and limits, study-wide: Here, the possible influence of HLA type (on TCRB rearrangement) remained unresolved. Type 1 diabetes patients had moderately but significantly shorter TCRB CDR3s in all four CD4+ subsets.

The germline V gene has CDR1 KGHSY and CDR2 FQNENV. The CDR3 has 15 residues. Trimming stripped 5 bases from V and 8 bases from J, with 21 bases between. Each sorted population was over 95% pure. The sequenced material came from naive CD4+ T cells from blood. V and J are TRBV16 and TRBJ1-2; D is uncertain. This receptor was taken from a man between 25 and 39 years old with type 1 diabetes. CDR3 DNA: TGTGCCAGCAGCAACCCCTCATCGGGGATGGGAGGCTACACCTTC. Its translation is CASSNPSSGMGGYTF.